This is a list of T cell receptor beta chains from one sample in a study of response to subunit inactivated influenza vaccine. TCRdb reprocessed the RT-PCR reads with MiXCR, giving one entry per CDR3 protein. This table has more than 400,000 distinct CDR3 sequences, 9.5% to 13% appearing once. The sequencing here drew on PBMCs from blood, taken 45 days after vaccination. These receptors were taken from a man aged 50-59 years who received an inactivated influenza vaccine. CDR3s include the opening cysteine and the closing phenylalanine or tryptophan. The order of the fields is CDR3 protein, CDR3 DNA, V gene, clone size, J gene, D gene. A D gene is named only where the DNA matches it firmly. Part of the rows lack a size; the others show once, few, many or a class for expanded clones.

cdr3_aa: CASSPPGRGGAFGAFF
cdr3_nt: TGTGCCAGCAGTCCCCCGGGGAGAGGGGGGGCTTTCGGAGCTTTCTTT
v_call: TRBV7-9
clone_size: .
j_call: TRBJ1-1
d_call: .

cdr3_aa: CASSLRWRERYEQYF
cdr3_nt: TGTGCCAGCAGCTTACGGTGGCGGGAGAGGTACGAGCAGTACTTC
v_call: TRBV7-3
clone_size: .
j_call: TRBJ2-7
d_call: TRBD2

cdr3_aa: CSARGVAGETQYF
cdr3_nt: TGCAGTGCCCGAGGGGTCGCTGGGGAGACCCAGTACTTC
v_call: TRBV20-1
clone_size: many
j_call: TRBJ2-5
d_call: .

cdr3_aa: CASSLAVTRGTQYF
cdr3_nt: TGTGCCAGCAGCTTAGCTGTTACAAGAGGGACCCAGTACTTC
v_call: TRBV7-2
clone_size: few
j_call: TRBJ2-5
d_call: .

cdr3_aa: CSSSLQTGQVNEKLFF
cdr3_nt: TGTTCCAGCAGCCTACAAACGGGCCAGGTTAATGAAAAACTGTTTTTT
v_call: TRBV21-1
clone_size: .
j_call: TRBJ1-4
d_call: .

cdr3_aa: CASTEQGTRNNEQFF
cdr3_nt: TGTGCCAGCACAGAACAGGGGACGAGAAACAATGAGCAGTTCTTC
v_call: TRBV2
clone_size: few
j_call: TRBJ2-1
d_call: TRBD1

cdr3_aa: CSARDTSTGSKGDEQFF
cdr3_nt: TGCAGTGCTAGAGACACCTCGACAGGCTCCAAAGGGGATGAGCAGTTCTTC
v_call: TRBV20-1
clone_size: few
j_call: TRBJ2-1
d_call: .

cdr3_aa: CASSHLTGRQETQYF
cdr3_nt: TGTGCCAGCAGTCACTTGACAGGGCGCCAAGAGACCCAGTACTTC
v_call: TRBV12-3/TRBV12-4
clone_size: many
j_call: TRBJ2-5
d_call: TRBD1

cdr3_aa: CASSLRSGWKGNEQFF
cdr3_nt: TGTGCCAGCAGTTTGAGGTCAGGGTGGAAGGGAAATGAGCAGTTCTTC
v_call: TRBV12-3/TRBV12-4
clone_size: .
j_call: TRBJ2-1
d_call: .

cdr3_aa: CASSYSSEGLETQYF
cdr3_nt: TGTGCCAGCAGTTACTCGAGTGAGGGGTTGGAGACCCAGTACTTC
v_call: TRBV6-5
clone_size: few
j_call: TRBJ2-5
d_call: .

cdr3_aa: CASSPYRRGNTEAFF
cdr3_nt: TGTGCCAGCAGTCCCTATCGGAGAGGAAACACTGAAGCTTTCTTT
v_call: TRBV12-3/TRBV12-4
clone_size: many
j_call: TRBJ1-1
d_call: .

cdr3_aa: CAISESGGETYGYTF
cdr3_nt: TGTGCCATCAGTGAGTCGGGCGGGGAGACCTATGGCTACACCTTC
v_call: TRBV10-3
clone_size: many
j_call: TRBJ1-2
d_call: .

cdr3_aa: CASSLRTDLSFEQYF
cdr3_nt: TGTGCCAGCAGTTTGAGGACGGACCTCTCGTTCGAGCAGTACTTC
v_call: TRBV12-3/TRBV12-4
clone_size: few
j_call: TRBJ2-7
d_call: .

cdr3_aa: CASSRGIGYGYTF
cdr3_nt: TGTGCCAGCAGTAGAGGCATTGGATATGGCTACACCTTC
v_call: TRBV6-2/TRBV6-3
clone_size: .
j_call: TRBJ1-2
d_call: .

cdr3_aa: CASSLSGTGSEKLFF
cdr3_nt: TGTGCCAGCAGTTTATCCGGGACAGGGAGTGAAAAACTGTTTTTT
v_call: TRBV6-5
clone_size: .
j_call: TRBJ1-4
d_call: TRBD1

cdr3_aa: CASTQTSNSPLHF
cdr3_nt: TGTGCCAGCACCCAGACCAGTAATTCACCCCTCCACTTT
v_call: TRBV7-9
clone_size: .
j_call: TRBJ1-6
d_call: .

cdr3_aa: CASSHNRGRAGELFF
cdr3_nt: TGTGCCAGCAGTCACAACAGGGGAAGGGCCGGGGAGCTGTTTTTT
v_call: TRBV6-2/TRBV6-3
clone_size: few
j_call: TRBJ2-2
d_call: TRBD1

cdr3_aa: CSVATSGIFADTQYF
cdr3_nt: TGCAGCGTTGCGACTAGCGGGATATTTGCAGATACGCAGTATTTT
v_call: TRBV29-1
clone_size: .
j_call: TRBJ2-3
d_call: TRBD2

cdr3_aa: CAGSGITEAFF
cdr3_nt: TGTGCCGGGTCGGGGATCACTGAAGCTTTCTTT
v_call: TRBV30
clone_size: few
j_call: TRBJ1-1
d_call: .

cdr3_aa: CASSLGDRGGTEAFF
cdr3_nt: TGTGCCAGCAGTTTAGGTGACAGAGGTGGCACTGAAGCTTTCTTT
v_call: TRBV12-3/TRBV12-4
clone_size: few
j_call: TRBJ1-1
d_call: .

cdr3_aa: CATSDRTGPYEQYF
cdr3_nt: TGTGCCACCAGTGACAGGACAGGCCCCTACGAGCAGTACTTC
v_call: TRBV24-1
clone_size: .
j_call: TRBJ2-7
d_call: TRBD1

cdr3_aa: CASTLAGGIEETQYF
cdr3_nt: TGTGCCAGCACACTAGCGGGGGGTATAGAAGAGACCCAGTACTTC
v_call: TRBV6-1
clone_size: few
j_call: TRBJ2-5
d_call: TRBD2

cdr3_aa: CASTVLAGLEQFF
cdr3_nt: TGTGCCAGCACGGTATTAGCGGGTCTTGAGCAGTTCTTC
v_call: TRBV2
clone_size: .
j_call: TRBJ2-1
d_call: TRBD2

cdr3_aa: CASSQDILRGNTGELFF
cdr3_nt: TGCGCCAGCAGCCAAGATATATTGAGGGGTAACACCGGGGAGCTGTTTTTT
v_call: TRBV4-3
clone_size: .
j_call: TRBJ2-2
d_call: .

cdr3_aa: CASSYQTGPTEAFF
cdr3_nt: TGTGCCAGCTCTTACCAAACAGGGCCCACTGAAGCTTTCTTT
v_call: TRBV18
clone_size: .
j_call: TRBJ1-1
d_call: .

cdr3_aa: CSGLFLGREAFF
cdr3_nt: TGCAGCGGCCTCTTTTTGGGCCGTGAAGCTTTCTTT
v_call: TRBV29-1
clone_size: many
j_call: TRBJ1-1
d_call: .

cdr3_aa: CSARDGGVGTGELFF
cdr3_nt: TGCAGTGCTAGAGACGGGGGCGTGGGCACCGGGGAGCTGTTTTTT
v_call: TRBV20-1
clone_size: few
j_call: TRBJ2-2
d_call: .

cdr3_aa: CSARRQGTYEQYF
cdr3_nt: TGCAGTGCTAGAAGACAGGGTACTTACGAGCAGTACTTC
v_call: TRBV20-1
clone_size: few
j_call: TRBJ2-7
d_call: TRBD1

cdr3_aa: CASGLGPRTEAFF
cdr3_nt: TGTGCCAGCGGGCTCGGACCCCGGACTGAAGCTTTCTTT
v_call: TRBV6-1
clone_size: .
j_call: TRBJ1-1
d_call: .

cdr3_aa: CAIRPTGGTTEAFF
cdr3_nt: TGTGCCATCAGACCCACAGGGGGTACGACTGAAGCTTTCTTT
v_call: TRBV10-3
clone_size: few
j_call: TRBJ1-1
d_call: TRBD1

cdr3_aa: CAISEELAVYQNIQYF
cdr3_nt: TGTGCCATCAGTGAGGAACTAGCGGTGTACCAAAACATTCAGTACTTC
v_call: TRBV10-3
clone_size: many
j_call: TRBJ2-4
d_call: TRBD2

cdr3_aa: CASSVQGITDTQYF
cdr3_nt: TGTGCCAGCAGTGTTCAGGGCATAACAGATACGCAGTATTTT
v_call: TRBV2
clone_size: few
j_call: TRBJ2-3
d_call: .

cdr3_aa: CASSLGQDWTEAFF
cdr3_nt: TGCGCCAGCAGCTTGGGACAGGATTGGACTGAAGCTTTCTTT
v_call: TRBV5-1
clone_size: .
j_call: TRBJ1-1
d_call: .

cdr3_aa: CASSLDGTPTYEQYF
cdr3_nt: TGCGCCAGCAGCTTGGACGGGACACCAACCTACGAGCAGTACTTC
v_call: TRBV5-1
clone_size: many
j_call: TRBJ2-7
d_call: .

cdr3_aa: CSALPSGRALEQFF
cdr3_nt: TGCAGTGCGCTCCCTAGCGGGAGGGCCCTTGAGCAGTTCTTC
v_call: TRBV20-1
clone_size: few
j_call: TRBJ2-1
d_call: TRBD2

cdr3_aa: CASSLVGRMGNYGYTF
cdr3_nt: TGTGCCAGCAGCTTAGTAGGCCGAATGGGTAACTATGGCTACACCTTC
v_call: TRBV7-2
clone_size: few
j_call: TRBJ1-2
d_call: .

cdr3_aa: CASSGTMTGEETQYF
cdr3_nt: TGTGCCAGCAGTGGGACCATGACAGGGGAAGAGACCCAGTACTTC
v_call: TRBV25-1
clone_size: few
j_call: TRBJ2-5
d_call: TRBD1

cdr3_aa: CASLTGGGTDTQYF
cdr3_nt: TGTGCCAGCTTAACGGGGGGGGGCACAGATACGCAGTATTTT
v_call: TRBV12-3/TRBV12-4
clone_size: .
j_call: TRBJ2-3
d_call: TRBD2

cdr3_aa: CASSRGTVVNYGYTF
cdr3_nt: TGCGCCAGCAGCCGTGGGACGGTGGTAAACTATGGCTACACCTTC
v_call: TRBV4-1
clone_size: few
j_call: TRBJ1-2
d_call: .

cdr3_aa: CSVGLQGISYNEQFF
cdr3_nt: TGCAGCGTTGGATTACAGGGGATATCCTACAATGAGCAGTTCTTC
v_call: TRBV29-1
clone_size: many
j_call: TRBJ2-1
d_call: TRBD1

cdr3_aa: CASSQDRRLAGEQYF
cdr3_nt: TGCGCCAGCAGCCAAGACAGAAGACTAGCGGGAGAGCAGTACTTC
v_call: TRBV4-3
clone_size: .
j_call: TRBJ2-7
d_call: TRBD2

cdr3_aa: CAISESDRSYGYTF
cdr3_nt: TGTGCCATCAGTGAGTCTGACAGGAGCTATGGCTACACCTTC
v_call: TRBV10-3
clone_size: .
j_call: TRBJ1-2
d_call: .

cdr3_aa: CASNTGRGGYTF
cdr3_nt: TGTGCCAGCAATACCGGTCGGGGCGGCTACACCTTC
v_call: TRBV6-2/TRBV6-3
clone_size: .
j_call: TRBJ1-2
d_call: .

cdr3_aa: CATERGGDEQFF
cdr3_nt: TGTGCCACCGAAAGAGGTGGGGATGAGCAGTTCTTC
v_call: TRBV10-3
clone_size: many
j_call: TRBJ2-1
d_call: .

cdr3_aa: CATSRDLTSEQQFF
cdr3_nt: TGTGCCACCAGCAGAGACCTGACTAGCGAACAGCAGTTCTTC
v_call: TRBV15
clone_size: many
j_call: TRBJ2-1
d_call: TRBD2

cdr3_aa: CASSLTAAPGIQYF
cdr3_nt: TGTGCCAGCAGTTTAACGGCAGCCCCAGGTATTCAGTACTTC
v_call: TRBV12-3/TRBV12-4
clone_size: .
j_call: TRBJ2-4
d_call: .

cdr3_aa: CASSLTWGGQVDSYEQYF
cdr3_nt: TGTGCCAGCAGCTTAACGTGGGGTGGGCAGGTGGACTCCTACGAGCAGTACTTC
v_call: TRBV7-2
clone_size: .
j_call: TRBJ2-7
d_call: .

cdr3_aa: CASSQGQGPANYGYTF
cdr3_nt: TGTGCCAGCAGCCAAGGCCAGGGCCCCGCTAACTATGGCTACACCTTC
v_call: TRBV14
clone_size: few
j_call: TRBJ1-2
d_call: .

cdr3_aa: CASSPRTRPSYEQYF
cdr3_nt: TGTGCCAGCAGTCCTCGGACGCGGCCCTCCTACGAGCAGTACTTC
v_call: TRBV12-3/TRBV12-4
clone_size: few
j_call: TRBJ2-7
d_call: .

cdr3_aa: CASSLALATGELFF
cdr3_nt: TGTGCCAGCAGCTTAGCGCTCGCTACCGGGGAGCTGTTTTTT
v_call: TRBV7-2
clone_size: .
j_call: TRBJ2-2
d_call: .

cdr3_aa: CASSVGPREQYF
cdr3_nt: TGTGCCAGCAGCGTGGGACCTCGAGAGCAGTACTTC
v_call: TRBV7-9
clone_size: .
j_call: TRBJ2-7
d_call: .

cdr3_aa: CASSLEGWGTDTQYF
cdr3_nt: TGTGCCAGCAGTTTAGAGGGATGGGGCACAGATACGCAGTATTTT
v_call: TRBV12-3/TRBV12-4
clone_size: .
j_call: TRBJ2-3
d_call: .

cdr3_aa: CASSQSQGRELYNEQFF
cdr3_nt: TGTGCCAGCAGCCAATCACAGGGGCGGGAGTTATACAATGAGCAGTTCTTC
v_call: TRBV11-1
clone_size: .
j_call: TRBJ2-1
d_call: .

cdr3_aa: CASSQDQGSTYNEQFF
cdr3_nt: TGTGCCAGCAGCCAAGATCAGGGTTCGACCTACAATGAGCAGTTCTTC
v_call: TRBV4-2
clone_size: .
j_call: TRBJ2-1
d_call: .

cdr3_aa: CASSQETRSYGYTF
cdr3_nt: TGTGCCAGCAGCCAAGAGACGCGGTCCTATGGCTACACCTTC
v_call: TRBV3-1
clone_size: .
j_call: TRBJ1-2
d_call: .

cdr3_aa: CSAGTGSLPYNEQFF
cdr3_nt: TGCAGCGCGGGGACCGGGTCGCTGCCCTACAATGAGCAGTTCTTC
v_call: TRBV20-1
clone_size: .
j_call: TRBJ2-1
d_call: .

cdr3_aa: CASSSDRERDEQYF
cdr3_nt: TGCGCCAGCAGCTCGGACAGGGAGAGGGACGAGCAGTACTTC
v_call: TRBV5-1
clone_size: many
j_call: TRBJ2-7
d_call: TRBD1

cdr3_aa: CASSLPLAGASNEQFF
cdr3_nt: TGTGCCAGCAGCTTACCACTAGCGGGAGCAAGCAATGAGCAGTTCTTC
v_call: TRBV7-9
clone_size: few
j_call: TRBJ2-1
d_call: TRBD2

cdr3_aa: CASSLDPGHEQYF
cdr3_nt: TGTGCCAGCAGCCTGGACCCGGGTCACGAGCAGTACTTC
v_call: TRBV7-9
clone_size: many
j_call: TRBJ2-7
d_call: .

cdr3_aa: CSATGESFANQPQHF
cdr3_nt: TGCAGTGCTACAGGGGAATCTTTTGCAAATCAGCCCCAGCATTTT
v_call: TRBV20-1
clone_size: few
j_call: TRBJ1-5
d_call: .